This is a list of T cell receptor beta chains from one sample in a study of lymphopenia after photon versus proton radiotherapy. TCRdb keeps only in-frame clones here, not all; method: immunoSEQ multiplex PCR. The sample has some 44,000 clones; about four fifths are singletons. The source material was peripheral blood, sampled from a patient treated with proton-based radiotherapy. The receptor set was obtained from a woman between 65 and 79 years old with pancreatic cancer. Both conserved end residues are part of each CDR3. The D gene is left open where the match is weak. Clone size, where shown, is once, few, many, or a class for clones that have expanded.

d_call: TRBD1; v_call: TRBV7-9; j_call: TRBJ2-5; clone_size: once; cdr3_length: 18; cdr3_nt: TGTGCCAGCAGCCAGCCGGGACAGGGAATTTTGGGACAAGAGACCCAGTACTTC; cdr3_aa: CASSQPGQGILGQETQYF
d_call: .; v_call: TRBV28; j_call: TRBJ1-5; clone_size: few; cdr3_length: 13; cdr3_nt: TGTGCCAGCAGCCGGGATAGCAATCAGCCCCAGCATTTT; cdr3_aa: CASSRDSNQPQHF
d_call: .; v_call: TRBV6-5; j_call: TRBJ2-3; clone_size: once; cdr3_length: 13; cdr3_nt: TGTGCCAGCGGGGACACCATCACAGATACGCAGTATTTT; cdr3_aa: CASGDTITDTQYF
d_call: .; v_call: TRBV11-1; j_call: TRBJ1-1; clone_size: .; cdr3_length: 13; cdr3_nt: TGTGCCAGCAGCTTTCCCGGTGGCACTGAAGCTTTCTTT; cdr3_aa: CASSFPGGTEAFF
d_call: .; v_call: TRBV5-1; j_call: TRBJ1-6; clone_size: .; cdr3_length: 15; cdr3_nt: TGCGCCAGCAGCTTGGGGCAGGGGTCCTTTTCACCCCTCCACTTT; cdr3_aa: CASSLGQGSFSPLHF
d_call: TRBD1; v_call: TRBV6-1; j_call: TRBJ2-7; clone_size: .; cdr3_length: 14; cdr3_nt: TGTGCCAGCGCCCCGGGGACAGGGTCCTACGAGCAGTACTTC; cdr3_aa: CASAPGTGSYEQYF
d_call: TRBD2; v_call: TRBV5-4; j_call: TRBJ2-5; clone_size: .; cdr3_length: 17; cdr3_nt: TGTGCCAGCAGCCCTCGAGGAGCGGGAGGGGGCCAAGAGACCCAGTACTTC; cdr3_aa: CASSPRGAGGGQETQYF
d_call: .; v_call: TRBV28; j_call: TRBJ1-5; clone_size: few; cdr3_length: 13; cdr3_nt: TGTGCCAGCAGTTTGGATAGCGTCGAGCCCCAGCATTTT; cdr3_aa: CASSLDSVEPQHF
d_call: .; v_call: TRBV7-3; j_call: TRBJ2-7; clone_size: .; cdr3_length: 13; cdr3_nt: TGTGCCAGCAGCGCGGGACAGCCCTACGAGCAGTACTTC; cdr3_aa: CASSAGQPYEQYF
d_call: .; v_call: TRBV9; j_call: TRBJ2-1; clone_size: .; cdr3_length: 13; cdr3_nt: TGTGCCAGCGAGCAGCCGGGCTACAATGAGCAGTTCTTC; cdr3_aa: CASEQPGYNEQFF
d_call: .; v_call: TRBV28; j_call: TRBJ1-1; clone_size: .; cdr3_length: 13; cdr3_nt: TGTGCCAGCAGCCGCGGAACGAACACTGAAGCTTTCTTT; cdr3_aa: CASSRGTNTEAFF
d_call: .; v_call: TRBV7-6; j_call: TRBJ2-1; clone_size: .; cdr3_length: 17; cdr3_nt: TGTGCCAGCAGCTTAAAAAGCGGTGGGGGCTCCTACAATGAGCAGTTCTTC; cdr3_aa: CASSLKSGGGSYNEQFF
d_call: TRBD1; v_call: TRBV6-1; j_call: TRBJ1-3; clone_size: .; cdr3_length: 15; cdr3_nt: TGTGCCAGCAGTGACCGGACAGGATCTGGAAACACCATATATTTT; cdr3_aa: CASSDRTGSGNTIYF
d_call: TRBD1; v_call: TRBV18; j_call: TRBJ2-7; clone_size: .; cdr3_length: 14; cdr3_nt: TGTGCCAGCTCACAAGGACAGGGGGGTTACGAGCAGTACTTC; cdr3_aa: CASSQGQGGYEQYF
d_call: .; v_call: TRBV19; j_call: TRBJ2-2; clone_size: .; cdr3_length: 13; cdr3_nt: TGTGCCAGTAGTATAGTGGCTGTGGGGGAGCTGTTTTTT; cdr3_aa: CASSIVAVGELFF
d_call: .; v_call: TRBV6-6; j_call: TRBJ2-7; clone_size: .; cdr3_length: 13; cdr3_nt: TGTGCCACCGACCTAGGGGCGGGCTACGAGCAGTACTTC; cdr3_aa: CATDLGAGYEQYF
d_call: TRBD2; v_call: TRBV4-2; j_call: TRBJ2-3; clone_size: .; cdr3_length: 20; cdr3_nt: TGTGCCAGCAGCCAAGAGATGACTAGCGGGCCTCGAACTAACACAGATACGCAGTATTTT; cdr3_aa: CASSQEMTSGPRTNTDTQYF
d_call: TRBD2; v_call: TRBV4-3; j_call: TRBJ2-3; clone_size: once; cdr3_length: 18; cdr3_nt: TGCGCCAGCAGCCAAGATCCAAGCGGGAGCGGTACGTCAGATACGCAGTATTTT; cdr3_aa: CASSQDPSGSGTSDTQYF
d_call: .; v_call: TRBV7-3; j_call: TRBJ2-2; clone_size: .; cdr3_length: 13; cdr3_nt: TGTGCCAGCAGCCTCCGGGAGTCCGGGGAGCTGTTTTTT; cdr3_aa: CASSLRESGELFF
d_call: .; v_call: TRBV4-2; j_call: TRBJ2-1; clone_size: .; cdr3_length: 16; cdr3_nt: TGTGCCAGCAGCCAAGATACCGGACAGACCTACAATGAGCAGTTCTTC; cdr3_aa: CASSQDTGQTYNEQFF
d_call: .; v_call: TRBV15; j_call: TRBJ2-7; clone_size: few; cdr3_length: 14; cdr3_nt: TGTGCCACCAGCAGGGTCGCGAGCTCCTACGAGCAGTACTTC; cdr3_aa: CATSRVASSYEQYF
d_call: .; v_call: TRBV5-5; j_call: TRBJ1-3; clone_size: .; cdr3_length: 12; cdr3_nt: TGTGCCAGCAGCTTGGAAGGTGGCACCATATATTTT; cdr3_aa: CASSLEGGTIYF
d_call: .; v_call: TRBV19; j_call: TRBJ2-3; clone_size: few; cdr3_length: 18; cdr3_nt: TGTGCCAGTAGTGGCGGATTTAGACGGAGTTCTCGTGTTGATACGCAGTATTTT; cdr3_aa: CASSGGFRRSSRVDTQYF
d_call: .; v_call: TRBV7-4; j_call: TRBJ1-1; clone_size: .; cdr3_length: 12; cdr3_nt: TGTGCCAGCAGCTTTGGGGGCCCCGAAGCTTTCTTT; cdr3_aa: CASSFGGPEAFF
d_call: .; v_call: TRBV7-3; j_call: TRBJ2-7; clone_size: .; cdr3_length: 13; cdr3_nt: TGTGCCAGCAGCTTAAGGGCAGACTACGAGCAGTACTTC; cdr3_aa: CASSLRADYEQYF
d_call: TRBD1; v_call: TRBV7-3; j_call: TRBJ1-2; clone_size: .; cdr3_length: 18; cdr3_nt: TGTGCCAGCAGCCTTAAGCTAACCGGGACAGGGGGCGACTATGGCTACACCTTC; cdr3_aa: CASSLKLTGTGGDYGYTF
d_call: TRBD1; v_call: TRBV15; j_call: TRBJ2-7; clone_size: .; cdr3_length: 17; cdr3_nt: TGTGCCACCAGCAGGGGGGCGAGGACAGGCGTAATTTCGGAGCAGTACTTC; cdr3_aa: CATSRGARTGVISEQYF
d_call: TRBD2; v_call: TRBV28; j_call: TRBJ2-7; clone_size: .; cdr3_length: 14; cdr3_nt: TGTGCCAGCAGTTTAACTAGCGGAACTTACGAGCAGTACTTC; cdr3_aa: CASSLTSGTYEQYF
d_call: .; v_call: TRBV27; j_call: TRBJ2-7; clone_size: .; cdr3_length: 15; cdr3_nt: TGTGCCAGCAGTGTACAGGCGTTGGGTCCCTACGAGCAGTACTTC; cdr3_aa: CASSVQALGPYEQYF
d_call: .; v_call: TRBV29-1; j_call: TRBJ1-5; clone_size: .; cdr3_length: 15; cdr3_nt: TGCAGCGTTGCAGAGGGATTCTTGGGCAATCAGCCCCAGCATTTT; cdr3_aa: CSVAEGFLGNQPQHF
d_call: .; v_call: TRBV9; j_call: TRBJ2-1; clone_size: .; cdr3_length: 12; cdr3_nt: TGTGCCAGCAGCTTTGCAGGGGTTGAGCAGTTCTTC; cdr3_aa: CASSFAGVEQFF
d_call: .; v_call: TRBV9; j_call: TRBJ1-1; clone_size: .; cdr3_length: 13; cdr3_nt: TGTGCCAGCAGCGCCCGGACAGACACTGAAGCTTTCTTT; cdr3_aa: CASSARTDTEAFF
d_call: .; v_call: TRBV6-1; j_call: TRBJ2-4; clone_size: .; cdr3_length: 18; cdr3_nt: TGTGCCAGCAGTGAACCACAAAGGGGGGGACTGTCCAAAAACATTCAGTACTTC; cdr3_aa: CASSEPQRGGLSKNIQYF
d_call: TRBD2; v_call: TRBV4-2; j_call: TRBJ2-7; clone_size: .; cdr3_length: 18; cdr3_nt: TGTGCCAGCAGCCAAGATCCTGGACTAGCGGGAGGAGGCTACGAGCAGTACTTC; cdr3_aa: CASSQDPGLAGGGYEQYF
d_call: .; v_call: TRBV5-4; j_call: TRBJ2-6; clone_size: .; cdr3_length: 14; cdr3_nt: TGTGCCAGCAGCTTGCCCCGGGGGGCCAACGTCCTGACTTTC; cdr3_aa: CASSLPRGANVLTF
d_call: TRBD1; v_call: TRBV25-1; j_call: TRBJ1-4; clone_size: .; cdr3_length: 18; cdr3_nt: TGTGCCAGCAGTGAACCCAGGGGGCAGAGCAGGGCTAATGAAAAACTGTTTTTT; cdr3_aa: CASSEPRGQSRANEKLFF
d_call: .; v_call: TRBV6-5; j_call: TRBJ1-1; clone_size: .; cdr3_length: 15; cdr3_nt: TGTGCCAGCAGTATTGTAGGGACGGGGAACACTGAAGCTTTCTTT; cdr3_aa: CASSIVGTGNTEAFF
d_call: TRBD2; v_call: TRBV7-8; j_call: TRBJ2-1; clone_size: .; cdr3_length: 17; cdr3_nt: TGTGCCAGCAGCTTCTCGTCTGGGACTAGCGGGAACAATGAGCAGTTCTTC; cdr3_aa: CASSFSSGTSGNNEQFF
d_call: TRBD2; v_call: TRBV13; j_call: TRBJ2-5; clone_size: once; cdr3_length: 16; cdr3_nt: TGTGCCAGCAGCATAGGACTAGCGGGAGTGTCTGAGACCCAGTACTTC; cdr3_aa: CASSIGLAGVSETQYF